This entry concerns a single T cell receptor (beta chain). This record belongs to a study of T cell changes during pregnancy in multiple sclerosis. Using immunoSEQ multiplex PCR, the repertoire was profiled, and TCRdb retains in-frame clones only, with some absent. In the table there are roughly 100,000 clones, 91% of which are singletons. Trimming left V 2 bases short and J 0 bases short, with 9 bases between. The CDR3 has 15 amino acids. CDR1 and CDR2 (germline): SGHKS, YYEKEE (reference sequence). The rearrangement joins TRBV5-5 to TRBJ1-3; D not certain. This specimen consisted of peripheral blood, obtained after pregnancy. The TCR sequence derives from a female donor in good health, enrolled as a control in a pregnancy study. This CDR3 reads CASSFDILSGNTIYF. In nucleotides, the CDR3 is TGTGCCAGCAGCTTCGACATACTCTCTGGAAACACCATATATTTT.